One and the same sample provided the 15 T cell receptor beta chains below, sequenced in a study of T cell repertoires in cytomegalovirus infection. TCRdb redid the calling of the reads with MiXCR, one entry per CDR3 protein. This repertoire shows fewer than 850,000 distinct CDR3 sequences, roughly 28% found once; its top ten account for around 12%. Their specific antigens are unknown. The material sequenced was cultured CD8+ T cells from PBMCs, taken from culture after CMV antigen stimulation. The receptors here all came from a human donor in good health (CMV status not recorded). Some clones in this sample may be carry-over from other donors' samples.

This clonotype was counted only a few times. The chain carries TRBV12-3 or TRBV12-4 and TRBJ1-1, with D unresolved. This CDR3 region has 12 residues. Trimming took off 7 bases at V and 6 bases at J, with 12 bases between the two ends. As DNA, the CDR3 is TGTGCCAGCACTTTGGGTTTTGCTGAAGCTTTCTTT. Translated: CASTLGFAEAFF.

There are a few counts of this clonotype. The chain is built from TRBV19 and TRBJ1-2, with D tentatively TRBD1 (6 bases). CDR3 length: 14 amino acids. Per germline, CDR1 LNHDA and CDR2 SQIVND (reference sequence). The V gene lost 5 bases and the J gene lost 6 bases, with 16 bases spanning the gap. The CDR3 bases are TGTGCCAGTAGTTCGTACAGGGACTCTGATGGCTACACCTTC. Protein: CASSSYRDSDGYTF.

This clonotype was picked up many times. The V gene is TRBV7-2, the J gene TRBJ1-1; D is uncertain. V was cut by 7 bases and J by 2 bases, with 8 bases left in between. Per germline, CDR1 SGHTA and CDR2 FQGNSA. The CDR3 is made up of 12 amino acids. The CDR3 here is CASMPTNTEAFF. In DNA, the CDR3 is TGTGCCAGCATGCCCACCAACACTGAAGCTTTCTTT.

This clonotype has more than one count but fewer than ten. V and J are TRBV7-9 and TRBJ2-3, with D perhaps TRBD1 (7 bases). Per germline, CDR1 SEHNR and CDR2 FQNEAQ (reference sequence). The CDR3 is 16 amino acids. With 1 base removed from V and 4 bases from J, the gap between germline ends came to 15 bases. The CDR3: CASSLEGQGEADTQYF. The CDR3 DNA is TGTGCCAGCAGCTTAGAAGGGCAGGGGGAGGCAGATACGCAGTATTTT.

This chain joins TRBV27 and TRBJ1-2, with no clear D. CDR1 is MNHEY, CDR2 SMNVEV, per germline (reference sequence). V dropped 3 bases and J dropped 3 bases, with 8 bases sitting between them. This CDR3 spans 13 amino acids. The CDR3 region is CASSFREDYGYTF. DNA of the CDR3: TGTGCCAGCAGTTTTCGGGAAGACTATGGCTACACCTTC.

This clonotype appeared a few times. V is TRBV15 and J is TRBJ1-5; possible D gene TRBD1, 6 bases. Germline assignment: CDR1 LNHNV and CDR2 YYDKDF (reference sequence). This CDR3 is 16 amino acids long. V gave up 3 bases and J gave up 11 bases, with 23 bases separating them. This chain's CDR3 is CATSSVSGGWRWSQHF. The CDR3 DNA sequence: TGTGCCACCAGCAGTGTCAGCGGGGGCTGGCGGTGGTCCCAGCATTTT.

The J gene is TRBJ1-2, the V gene TRBV28; D is ambiguous. Germline loops: CDR1 MDHEN, CDR2 SYDVKM. V was shortened by 3 bases and J by 5 bases, with 13 bases between the two germline ends. CDR3 length equals 14 residues. The CDR3 DNA follows: TGTGCCAGCAGTTTGAGGGTTTTAACTTATGGCTACACCTTC. Translated: CASSLRVLTYGYTF.

This clonotype was counted only a few times. The chain links TRBV2 to TRBJ2-7; D is possibly TRBD1 (5 bases). From germline, CDR1 is SNHLY and CDR2 FYNNEI. CDR3 length: 13 amino acids. V gave up 3 bases and J gave up 2 bases, with 8 bases separating them. The CDR3 nucleotides read TGTGCCAGCAGTGATGAACAGGCCTACGAGCAGTACTTC. Its protein product is CASSDEQAYEQYF.

This rearrangement joins TRBV5-1 to TRBJ1-1, with 11 bases lining up with TRBD1. Germline V gene lookup returns CDR1 SGHRS and CDR2 YFSETQ. CDR3 size: 14 residues. J lost 4 bases, V lost 6 bases, and 5 bases had no gene match. CDR3 nucleotide sequence: TGCGCCAGCACCTCCGGACAGGGGGCCACTGAAGCTTTCTTT. Translation: CASTSGQGATEAFF. The whole variable domain, remainder taken from reference TRBV5-1 and TRBJ1-1, is KAGVTQTPRYLIKTRGQQVTLSCSPISGHRSVSWYQQTPGQGLQFLFEYFSETQRNKGNFPGRFSGRQFSNSRSEMNVSTLELGDSALYLCASTSGQGATEAFFGQGTRLTVV.

The rearrangement links TRBV7-6 to TRBJ1-1; D possibly corresponds to TRBD1 (5 bases). CDR3 length: 15 amino acids. Trimming left V 5 bases short and J 0 bases short, with 13 bases between. Germline V gene sequence: CDR1 SGHVS, CDR2 FNYEAQ. The CDR3 sequence: CASSPWQGLNTEAFF. CDR3 coding DNA: TGTGCCAGCAGCCCCTGGCAGGGTCTGAACACTGAAGCTTTCTTT. The full variable domain, its missing parts supplied by reference TRBV7-6 and TRBJ1-1, is GAGVSQSPRYKVTKRGQDVALRCDPISGHVSLYWYRQALGQGPEFLTYFNYEAQQDKSGLPNDRFSAERPEGSISTLTIQRTEQRDSAMYRCASSPWQGLNTEAFFGQGTRLTVV.

The rearrangement joins TRBV27 to TRBJ2-2; D perhaps matches TRBD2 (6 bases). Germline assignment: CDR1 MNHEY and CDR2 SMNVEV (reference sequence). The V gene lost 7 bases and the J gene lost 4 bases, with 19 bases spanning the gap. The CDR3 sequence is 16 residues long. The CDR3 DNA reads TGTGCCAGCACACACGGGACGGACTATAGCACCGGGGAGCTGTTTTTT. It specifies CASTHGTDYSTGELFF.

This clonotype was picked up a small number of times. The chain carries TRBV6-5 and TRBJ2-3; D possibly corresponds to TRBD1 (5 bases). Trimming pared 11 bases from V and 5 bases from J, leaving 17 bases between. The CDR3 sequence is 13 residues long. Germline V CDR1 and CDR2: MNHEY, SVGAGI. CDR3 DNA: TGTGCCTCCGAGACAGCCTGGGGAGATACGCAGTATTTT. This encodes CASETAWGDTQYF.

Comments on this clonotype: One base away lies a much larger clone, so this may be a sequencing read error. The V and J genes are TRBV12-3 or TRBV12-4 and TRBJ1-5, with D possibly matching TRBD1 (6 bases). The CDR3 loop spans 14 amino acids. The V and J ends lost 7 bases and 14 bases respectively, with 24 bases between them. The CDR3 spells CASTPTGGAEPKHF. CDR3 in DNA: TGTGCCAGCACCCCAACCGGGGGCGCAGAACCCAAGCATTTT.

V usage is TRBV5-7 and J usage is TRBJ2-2; unclear D gene. TRBV5-7 is an ORF for which the function is uncertain. V lost 3 bases, J lost 4 bases, and 16 bases lay in between. The CDR3 has 16 amino acids. CDR3 sequence reads: CASSSEGLLSTGELFF. The CDR3 DNA reads TGTGCCAGCAGCTCGGAAGGCCTGCTGAGCACCGGGGAGCTGTTTTTT.

The rearrangement joins TRBV29-1 to TRBJ1-2; possible D gene TRBD1, 5 bases. There are 13 residues in the CDR3. V lost 5 bases and J 8 bases, leaving 18 bases between the germline ends. Germline V lookup: CDR1 SQVTM, CDR2 ANQGSEA. CDR3 DNA: TGCAGCGTTTGCTTACCGGGACCGGGAGGCTACACCTTC. Residues: CSVCLPGPGGYTF.